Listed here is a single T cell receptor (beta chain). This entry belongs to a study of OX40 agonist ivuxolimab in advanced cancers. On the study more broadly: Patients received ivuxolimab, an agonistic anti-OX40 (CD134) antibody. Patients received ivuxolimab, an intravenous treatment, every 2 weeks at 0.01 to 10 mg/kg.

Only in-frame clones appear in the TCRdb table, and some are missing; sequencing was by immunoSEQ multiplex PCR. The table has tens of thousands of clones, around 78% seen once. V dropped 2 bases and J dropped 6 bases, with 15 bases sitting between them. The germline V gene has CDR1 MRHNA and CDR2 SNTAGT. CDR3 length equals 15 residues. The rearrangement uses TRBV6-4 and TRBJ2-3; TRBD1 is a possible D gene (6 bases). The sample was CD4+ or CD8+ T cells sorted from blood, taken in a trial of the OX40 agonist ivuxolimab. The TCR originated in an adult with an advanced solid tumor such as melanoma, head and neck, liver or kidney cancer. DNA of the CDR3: TGTGCCAGCAGTGACGGCCAGGGGTTGTCCGATACGCAGTATTTT. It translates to CASSDGQGLSDTQYF.